This TCR beta chain was recorded in a study of shared clonotypes between healthy human individuals. Genomic DNA belonging to each subset was distributed in equal measure over several immunoSEQ plates. Assay: immunoSEQ multiplex PCR; the TCRdb copy retains only in-frame clones and omits some. This sample has about 2.3 million clones, with 85% to 95% found just once. CD45RA-negative memory and CD45RA+ naive subsets were split from the CD4+ cells. Germline CDR1 reads MDHEN; CDR2 reads SYDVKM. The CDR3 length is 16 residues. J lost 1 base, V lost 6 bases, and 8 bases had no gene match. The sample taken for sequencing was naive CD4+ T cells from PBMCs. Subset: CD45RA+ positively selected. The chain links TRBV28 to TRBJ2-7, with 11 bases fitting TRBD2. The sequence came from a young man in good health. Some clones in this sample may be carry-over from other donors' samples. In DNA form, the CDR3 reads TGTGCCAGCAGCCCTCGTGGGACTAGCGGATCCTACGAGCAGTACTTC. Encoded protein: CASSPRGTSGSYEQYF.